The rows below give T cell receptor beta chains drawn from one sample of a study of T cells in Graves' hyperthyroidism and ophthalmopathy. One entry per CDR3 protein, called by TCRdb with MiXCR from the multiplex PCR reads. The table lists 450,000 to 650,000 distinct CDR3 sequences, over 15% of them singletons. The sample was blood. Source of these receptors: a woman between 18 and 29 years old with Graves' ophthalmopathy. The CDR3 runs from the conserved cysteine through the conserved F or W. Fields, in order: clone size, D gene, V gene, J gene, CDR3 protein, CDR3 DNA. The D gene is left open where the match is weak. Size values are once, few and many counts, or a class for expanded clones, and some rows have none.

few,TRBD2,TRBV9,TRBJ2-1,CASTLADHQSNEQFF,TGTGCCAGCACCCTAGCGGACCACCAGAGCAATGAGCAGTTCTTC
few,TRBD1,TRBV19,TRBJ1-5,CASMGAQGDNQPQHF,TGTGCCAGTATGGGGGCACAGGGGGACAATCAGCCCCAGCATTTT
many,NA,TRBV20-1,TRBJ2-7,CSARVYEQYF,TGCAGTGCTCGGGTGTACGAGCAGTACTTC
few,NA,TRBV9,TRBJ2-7,CASSPRAEGRYEQYF,TGTGCCAGCAGCCCCCGGGCGGAGGGACGCTACGAGCAGTACTTC
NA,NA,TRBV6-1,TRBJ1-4,CASRPLGTNEKLFF,TGTGCCAGCCGGCCGTTGGGGACTAATGAAAAACTGTTTTTT
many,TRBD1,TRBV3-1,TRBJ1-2,CASSPVPFDRDDGYTF,TGTGCCAGCAGCCCCGTACCTTTTGACAGGGACGACGGCTACACCTTC
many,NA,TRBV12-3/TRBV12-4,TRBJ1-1,CASSTTRGRTEAFF,TGTGCCAGCAGTACCACCCGGGGGAGGACTGAAGCTTTCTTT
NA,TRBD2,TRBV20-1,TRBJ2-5,CSALGLGLADTETQYF,TGCAGTGCTTTGGGTCTCGGACTAGCGGACACGGAGACCCAGTACTTC
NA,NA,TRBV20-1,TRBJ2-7,CSARSLDFYEQYF,TGCAGTGCTAGATCCCTCGATTTCTACGAGCAGTACTTC
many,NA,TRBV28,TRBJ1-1,CASSLARGTAFF,TGTGCCAGCAGTTTAGCGAGAGGGACTGCTTTCTTT
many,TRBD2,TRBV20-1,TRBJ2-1,CSATVSGMLNEQFF,TGCAGTGCTACGGTTAGCGGGATGTTGAATGAGCAGTTCTTC
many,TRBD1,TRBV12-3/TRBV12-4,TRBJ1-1,CASSLDWTGGSAEAFF,TGTGCCAGCAGTCTAGATTGGACAGGGGGCAGCGCTGAAGCTTTCTTT
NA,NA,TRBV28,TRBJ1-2,CVSTPSVLQGNYGYTF,TGTGTTAGCACTCCCTCGGTCCTACAGGGTAACTATGGCTACACCTTC
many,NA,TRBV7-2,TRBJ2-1,CASSAGPMGGYNEQFF,TGTGCCAGCAGCGCCGGGCCGATGGGGGGTTACAATGAGCAGTTCTTC
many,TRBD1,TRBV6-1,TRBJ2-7,CASSTTTGGDYEQYF,TGTGCCAGCAGTACGACGACAGGGGGTGACTACGAGCAGTACTTC
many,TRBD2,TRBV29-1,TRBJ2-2,CSGRLAGDDTGELFF,TGCAGCGGGAGACTAGCGGGAGATGACACCGGGGAGCTGTTTTTT
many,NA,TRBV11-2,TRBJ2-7,CASSLMAFEQYF,TGTGCCAGCAGCTTAATGGCTTTCGAGCAGTACTTC
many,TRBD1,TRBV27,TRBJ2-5,CASSLLTGGGQETQYF,TGTGCCAGCAGTTTATTGACAGGGGGGGGACAAGAGACCCAGTACTTC
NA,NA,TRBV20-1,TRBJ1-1,CSASGLMNTEAFF,TGCAGTGCTAGCGGTCTCATGAACACTGAAGCTTTCTTT
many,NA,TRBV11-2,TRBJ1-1,CASSLGPGGGTEAFF,TGTGCCAGCAGCTTAGGTCCGGGGGGTGGAACTGAAGCTTTCTTT
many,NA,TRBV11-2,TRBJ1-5,CASSLESTARRQPQHF,TGTGCCAGCAGCTTAGAATCGACGGCGAGGAGGCAGCCCCAGCATTTT
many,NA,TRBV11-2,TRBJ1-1,CASSPSMNTEAFF,TGTGCCAGCAGCCCCTCAATGAACACTGAAGCTTTCTTT
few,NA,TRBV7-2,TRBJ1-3,CASSLEGGTGNTIYF,TGTGCCAGCAGCTTAGAGGGGGGAACTGGAAACACCATATATTTT
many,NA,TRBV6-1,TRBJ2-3,CASSALKSDTQYF,TGTGCCAGCAGTGCCCTGAAGAGCGATACGCAGTATTTT
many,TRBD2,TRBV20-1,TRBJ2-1,CSARTSGGGNEQFF,TGCAGTGCTAGGACCAGCGGGGGGGGAAATGAGCAGTTCTTC
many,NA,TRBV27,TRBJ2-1,CASSTTSGEQFF,TGTGCCAGCTCCACGACGTCGGGTGAGCAGTTCTTC
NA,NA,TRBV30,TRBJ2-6,CAWSWGQISGANVLTF,TGTGCCTGGAGTTGGGGACAAATCTCTGGGGCCAACGTCCTGACTTTC
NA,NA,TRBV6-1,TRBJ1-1,CASLGPPLNTEAFF,TGTGCCAGCCTGGGGCCACCATTGAACACTGAAGCTTTCTTT
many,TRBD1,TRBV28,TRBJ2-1,CASSGTGVLFEQFF,TGTGCCAGCAGCGGGACAGGGGTTCTCTTCGAGCAGTTCTTC
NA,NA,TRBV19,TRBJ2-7,CASSEPGHPRDEQYF,TGTGCCAGTAGTGAGCCGGGACACCCTCGGGACGAGCAGTACTTC
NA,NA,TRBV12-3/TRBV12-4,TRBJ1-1,CASSLGRVWTEAFF,TGTGCCAGCAGTTTAGGTAGGGTGTGGACTGAAGCTTTCTTT
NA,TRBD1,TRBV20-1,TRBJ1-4,CSARDGTGAAGLFF,TGCAGTGCTAGAGATGGGACAGGGGCGGCGGGTCTGTTTTTT
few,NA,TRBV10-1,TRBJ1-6,CASSEKPGRSSYNSPLHF,TGCGCCAGCAGTGAAAAACCGGGACGGAGCTCCTATAATTCACCCCTCCACTTT
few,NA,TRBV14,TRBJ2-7,CASSQDRMAEQYF,TGTGCCAGCAGCCAAGATCGAATGGCCGAGCAGTACTTC
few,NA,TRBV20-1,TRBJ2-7,CSARDVLARDYEQYF,TGCAGTGCTAGAGATGTGCTAGCAAGGGACTACGAGCAGTACTTC
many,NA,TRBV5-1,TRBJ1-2,CASSLEGVGYGYTF,TGCGCCAGCAGCTTGGAGGGGGTTGGGTATGGCTACACCTTC
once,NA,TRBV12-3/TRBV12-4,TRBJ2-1,CASISNMGPYSEQFF,TGTGCCAGCATCTCTAATATGGGGCCCTACAGTGAGCAGTTCTTC
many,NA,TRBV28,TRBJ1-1,CASSLGGRHEAFF,TGTGCCAGCAGTTTGGGCGGACGCCATGAAGCTTTCTTT
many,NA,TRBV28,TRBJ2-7,CASSYRVYPYEQYF,TGTGCCAGCAGTTACCGGGTCTACCCCTACGAGCAGTACTTC